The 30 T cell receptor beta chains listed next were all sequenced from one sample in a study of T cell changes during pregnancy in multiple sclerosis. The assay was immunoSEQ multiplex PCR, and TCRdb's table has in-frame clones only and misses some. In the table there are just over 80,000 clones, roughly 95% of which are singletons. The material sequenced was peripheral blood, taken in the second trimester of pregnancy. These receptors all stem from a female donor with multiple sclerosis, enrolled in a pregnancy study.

The CDR3 here is CASPPTSGRTYEQYF. The DNA of the CDR3 is TGTGCCAGCCCCCCTACTAGCGGACGAACCTACGAGCAGTACTTC. This chain connects TRBV5-4 to TRBJ2-7, with 8 bases matching TRBD2. The germline gives CDR1 SGHNT, CDR2 YYREEE (reference sequence). The CDR3 totals 15 residues. Trimming took 7 bases from V and 2 from J; bases not matched to a gene: 11. Full variable domain (outside the CDR3, taken from reference TRBV5-4 and TRBJ2-7): ETGVTQSPTHLIKTRGQQVTLRCSSQSGHNTVSWYQQALGQGPQFIFQYYREEENGRGNFPPRFSGLQFPNYSSELNVNALELDDSALYLCASPPTSGRTYEQYFGPGTRLTVT.

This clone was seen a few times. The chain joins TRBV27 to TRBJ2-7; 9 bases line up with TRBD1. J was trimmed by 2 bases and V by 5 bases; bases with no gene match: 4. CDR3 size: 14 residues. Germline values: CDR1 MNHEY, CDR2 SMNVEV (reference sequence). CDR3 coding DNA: TGTGCCAGCAGTCCATGGACAGGGGCCTACGAGCAGTACTTC. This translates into CASSPWTGAYEQYF.

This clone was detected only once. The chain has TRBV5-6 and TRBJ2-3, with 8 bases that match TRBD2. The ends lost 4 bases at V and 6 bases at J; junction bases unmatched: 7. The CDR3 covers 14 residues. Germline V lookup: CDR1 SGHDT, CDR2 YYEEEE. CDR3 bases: TGTGCCAGCAGCCCAGCGGGAGTCATTGATACGCAGTATTTT. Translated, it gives CASSPAGVIDTQYF.

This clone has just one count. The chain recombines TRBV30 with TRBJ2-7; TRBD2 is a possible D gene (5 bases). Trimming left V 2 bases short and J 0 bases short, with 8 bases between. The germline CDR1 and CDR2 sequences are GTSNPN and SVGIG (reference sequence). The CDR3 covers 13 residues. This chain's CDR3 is CAWSMDFSYEQYF. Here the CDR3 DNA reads TGTGCCTGGAGTATGGACTTCTCCTACGAGCAGTACTTC.

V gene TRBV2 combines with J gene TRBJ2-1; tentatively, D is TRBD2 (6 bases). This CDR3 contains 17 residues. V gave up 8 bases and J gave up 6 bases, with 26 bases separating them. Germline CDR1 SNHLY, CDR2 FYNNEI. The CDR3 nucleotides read TGTGCCAGCTTTGGCGGGATCTGGGAGCTAGTTAGCAATGAGCAGTTCTTC. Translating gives CASFGGIWELVSNEQFF.

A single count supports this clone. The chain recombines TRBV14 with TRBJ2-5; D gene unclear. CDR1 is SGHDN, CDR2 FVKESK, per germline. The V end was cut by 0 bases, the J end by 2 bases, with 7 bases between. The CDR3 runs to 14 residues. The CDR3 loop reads CASSQDNNQETQYF. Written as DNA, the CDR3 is TGTGCCAGCAGCCAAGATAACAATCAAGAGACCCAGTACTTC.

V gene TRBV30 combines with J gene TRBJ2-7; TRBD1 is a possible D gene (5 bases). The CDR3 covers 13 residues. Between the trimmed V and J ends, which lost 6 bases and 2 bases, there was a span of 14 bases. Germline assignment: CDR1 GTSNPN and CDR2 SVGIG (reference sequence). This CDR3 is CACVGRVPYEQYF. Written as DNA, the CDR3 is TGTGCCTGCGTGGGGCGAGTTCCCTACGAGCAGTACTTC.

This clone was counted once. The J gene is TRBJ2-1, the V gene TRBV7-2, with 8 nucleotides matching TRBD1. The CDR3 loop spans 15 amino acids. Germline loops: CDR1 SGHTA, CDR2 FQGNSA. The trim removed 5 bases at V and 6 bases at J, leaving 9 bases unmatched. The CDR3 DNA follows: TGTGCCAGCAGCGATTACTTAGGACAGGGCAATGAGCAGTTCTTC. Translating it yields CASSDYLGQGNEQFF.

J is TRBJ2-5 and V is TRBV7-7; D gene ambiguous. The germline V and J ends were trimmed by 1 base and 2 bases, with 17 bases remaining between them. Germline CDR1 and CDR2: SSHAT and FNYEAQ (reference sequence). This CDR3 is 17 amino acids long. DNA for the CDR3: TGTGCCAGCAGCTTAGGCGGCGGCATAACCCTTCAAGAGACCCAGTACTTC. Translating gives CASSLGGGITLQETQYF.

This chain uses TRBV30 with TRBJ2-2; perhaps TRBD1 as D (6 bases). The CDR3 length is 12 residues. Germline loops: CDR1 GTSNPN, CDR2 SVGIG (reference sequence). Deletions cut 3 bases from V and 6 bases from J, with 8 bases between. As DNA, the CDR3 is TGTGCCTGGAGCCCAGGGGCCGGGGAGCTGTTTTTT. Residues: CAWSPGAGELFF.

The CDR3 here is CASSVAGQGGNTIYF. The CDR3 DNA reads TGTGCCAGCAGCGTAGCGGGACAGGGAGGAAACACCATATATTTT. This chain connects TRBV9 to TRBJ1-3; 9 nucleotides agree with TRBD1. With V trimmed by 0 bases and J by 4 bases, 2 bases remained unmatched. This CDR3 comprises 15 residues. The germline CDR1 and CDR2 sequences are SGDLS and YYNGEE.

As DNA, the CDR3 is TGTGCCAGCAGGGATACGGGACTGGGGTACGGTGAGCAGTTCTTC. Encoded protein: CASRDTGLGYGEQFF. This rearrangement joins TRBV28 to TRBJ2-1; a weak D match, TRBD2 (6 bases). Trimming shortened V by 6 bases and J by 9 bases, and 21 bases separated the two germline ends. This CDR3 spans 15 amino acids. The germline gives CDR1 MDHEN, CDR2 SYDVKM.

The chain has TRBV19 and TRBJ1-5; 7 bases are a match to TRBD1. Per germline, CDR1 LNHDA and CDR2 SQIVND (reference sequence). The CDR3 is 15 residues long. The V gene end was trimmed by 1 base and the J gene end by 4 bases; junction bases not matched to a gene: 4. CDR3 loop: CASSIGDSRNQPQHF. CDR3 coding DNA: TGTGCCAGTAGTATAGGGGACAGTAGAAATCAGCCCCAGCATTTT.

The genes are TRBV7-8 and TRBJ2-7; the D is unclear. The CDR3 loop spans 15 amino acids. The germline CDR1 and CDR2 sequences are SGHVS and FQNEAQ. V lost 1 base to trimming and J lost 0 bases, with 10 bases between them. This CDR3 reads CASSLERGRSYEQYF. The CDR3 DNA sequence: TGTGCCAGCAGCTTAGAACGAGGTCGCTCCTACGAGCAGTACTTC. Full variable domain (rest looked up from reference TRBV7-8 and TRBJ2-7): GAGVSQSPRYKVAKRGQDVALRCDPISGHVSLFWYQQALGQGPEFLTYFQNEAQLDKSGLPSDRFFAERPEGSVSTLKIQRTQQEDSAVYLCASSLERGRSYEQYFGPGTRLTVT.

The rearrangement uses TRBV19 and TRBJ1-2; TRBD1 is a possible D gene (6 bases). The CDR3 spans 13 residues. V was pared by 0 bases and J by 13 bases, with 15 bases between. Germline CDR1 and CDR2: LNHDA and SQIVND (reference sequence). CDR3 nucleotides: TGTGCCAGTAGTATAGATTTGGGGGCGCTAGCCACCTTC. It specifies CASSIDLGALATF. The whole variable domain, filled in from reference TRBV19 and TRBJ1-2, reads DGGITQSPKYLFRKEGQNVTLSCEQNLNHDAMYWYRQDPGQGLRLIYYSQIVNDFQKGDIAEGYSVSREKKESFPLTVTSAQKNPTAFYLCASSIDLGALATFGSGTRLTVV.

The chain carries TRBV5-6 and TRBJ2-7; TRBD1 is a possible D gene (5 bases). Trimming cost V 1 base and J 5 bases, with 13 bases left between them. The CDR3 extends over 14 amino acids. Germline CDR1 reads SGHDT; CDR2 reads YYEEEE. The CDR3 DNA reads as TGTGCCAGCAGCTTGTTGGGGCCCGAGGACGAGCAGTACTTC. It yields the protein CASSLLGPEDEQYF.

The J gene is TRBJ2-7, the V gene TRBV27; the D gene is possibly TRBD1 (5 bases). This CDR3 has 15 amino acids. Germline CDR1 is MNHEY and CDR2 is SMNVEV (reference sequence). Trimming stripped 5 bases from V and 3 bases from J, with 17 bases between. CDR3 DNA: TGTGCCAGCAGTCTAGGGGTAGCAAAGATCTACGAGCAGTACTTC. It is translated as CASSLGVAKIYEQYF.

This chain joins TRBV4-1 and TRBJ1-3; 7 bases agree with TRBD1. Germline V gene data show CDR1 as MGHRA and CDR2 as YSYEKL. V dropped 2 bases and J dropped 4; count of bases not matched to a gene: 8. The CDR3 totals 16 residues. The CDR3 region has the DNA TGCGCCAGCAGCCAACGATCGGGACAGCTAGGAAACACCATATATTTT. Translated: CASSQRSGQLGNTIYF.

The CDR3 loop is CASSQRGGGRGYTF. The CDR3 coding sequence is TGCGCCAGCAGCCAGAGGGGGGGAGGCCGCGGCTACACCTTC. The chain carries TRBV4-1 and TRBJ1-2, with a possible D match to TRBD1 (6 bases). Germline CDR1 reads MGHRA; CDR2 reads YSYEKL. V dropped 3 bases and J dropped 8 bases, with 16 bases sitting between them. CDR3 length equals 14 residues.

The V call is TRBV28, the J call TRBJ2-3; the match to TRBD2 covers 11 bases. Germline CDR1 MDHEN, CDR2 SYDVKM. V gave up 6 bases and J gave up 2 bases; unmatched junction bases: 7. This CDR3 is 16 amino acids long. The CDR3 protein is CASRGRGLADTDTQYF. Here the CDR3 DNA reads TGTGCCAGCAGAGGACGGGGACTAGCGGACACAGATACGCAGTATTTT.

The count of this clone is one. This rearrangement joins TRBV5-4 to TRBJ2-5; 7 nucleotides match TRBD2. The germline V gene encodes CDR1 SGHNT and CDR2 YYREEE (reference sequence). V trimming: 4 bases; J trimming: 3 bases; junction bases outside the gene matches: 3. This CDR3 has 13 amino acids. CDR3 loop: CASSRLAEETQYF. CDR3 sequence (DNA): TGTGCCAGCAGCCGTCTAGCGGAAGAGACCCAGTACTTC.

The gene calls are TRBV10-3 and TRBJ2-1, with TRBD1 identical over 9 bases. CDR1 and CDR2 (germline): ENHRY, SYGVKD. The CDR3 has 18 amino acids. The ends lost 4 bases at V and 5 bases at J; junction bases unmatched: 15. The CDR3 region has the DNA TGTGCCATCAGTGGGGGACAGGGAGTTCTAAAAAGAGACAATGAGCAGTTCTTC. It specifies CAISGGQGVLKRDNEQFF.

CDR3 DNA sequence: TGCGCCAGCAGTGACATGGACAGCTCGCACCTTTACGAGCAGTACTTC. As protein: CASSDMDSSHLYEQYF. This chain connects TRBV10-1 to TRBJ2-7; possibly TRBD1 for D (6 bases). CDR1 WNHNN and CDR2 SYGVQD come from the germline V gene (reference sequence). Trimming pared 3 bases from V and 4 bases from J, leaving 19 bases between. CDR3 length: 16 amino acids.

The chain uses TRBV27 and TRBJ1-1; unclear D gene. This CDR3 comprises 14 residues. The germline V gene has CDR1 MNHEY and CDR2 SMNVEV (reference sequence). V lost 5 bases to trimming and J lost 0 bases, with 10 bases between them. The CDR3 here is CASSPGPLNTEAFF. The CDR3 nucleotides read TGTGCCAGCAGTCCTGGGCCACTGAACACTGAAGCTTTCTTT.

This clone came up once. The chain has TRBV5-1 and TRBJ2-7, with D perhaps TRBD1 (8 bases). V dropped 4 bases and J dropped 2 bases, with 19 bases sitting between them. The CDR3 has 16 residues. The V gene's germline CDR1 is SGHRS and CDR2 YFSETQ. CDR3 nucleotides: TGCGCCAGCAGCCTAGTGAGCGGGACAGGCACCTACGAGCAGTACTTC. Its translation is CASSLVSGTGTYEQYF.

In nucleotides, the CDR3 is TGCGCCAGCAGCCGGGGGGATGCAACTAATGAAAAACTGTTTTTT. It specifies CASSRGDATNEKLFF. J is TRBJ1-4 and V is TRBV5-1, with D perhaps matching TRBD1 (5 bases). Deletions cut 4 bases from V and 0 bases from J, with 10 bases between. CDR1 and CDR2 (germline): SGHRS, YFSETQ. CDR3 size: 15 residues.

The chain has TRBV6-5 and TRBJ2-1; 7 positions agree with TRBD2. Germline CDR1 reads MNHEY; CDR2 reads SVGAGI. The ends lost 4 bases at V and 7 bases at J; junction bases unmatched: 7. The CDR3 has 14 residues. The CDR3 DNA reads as TGTGCCAGCAGTTTGGGGGGGTCTAGGAATGAGCAGTTCTTC. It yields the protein CASSLGGSRNEQFF.

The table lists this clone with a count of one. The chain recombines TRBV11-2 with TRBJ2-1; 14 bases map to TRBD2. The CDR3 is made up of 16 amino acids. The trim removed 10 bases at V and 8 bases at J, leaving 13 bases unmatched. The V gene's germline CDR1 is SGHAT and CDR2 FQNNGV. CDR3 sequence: CATRRPGTSGRHEQFF. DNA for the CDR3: TGTGCCACCCGCCGGCCCGGGACTAGCGGGAGACATGAGCAGTTCTTC. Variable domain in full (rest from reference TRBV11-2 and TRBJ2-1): EAGVAQSPRYKIIEKRQSVAFWCNPISGHATLYWYQQILGQGPKLLIQFQNNGVVDDSQLPKDRFSAERLKGVDSTLKIQPAKLEDSAVYLCATRRPGTSGRHEQFFGPGTRLTVL.

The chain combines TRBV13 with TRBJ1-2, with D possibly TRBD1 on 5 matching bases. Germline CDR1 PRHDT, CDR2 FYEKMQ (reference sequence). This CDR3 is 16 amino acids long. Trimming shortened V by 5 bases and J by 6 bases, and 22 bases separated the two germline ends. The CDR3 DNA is TGTGCCAGCAGCCCGCCTACCCCAGGGAATAGGGATGGCTACACCTTC. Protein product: CASSPPTPGNRDGYTF.

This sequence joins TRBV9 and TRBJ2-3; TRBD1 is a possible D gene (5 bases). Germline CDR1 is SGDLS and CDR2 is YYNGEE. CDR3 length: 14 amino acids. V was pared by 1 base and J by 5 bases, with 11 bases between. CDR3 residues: CASSVRQGLDTQYF. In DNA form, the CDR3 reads TGTGCCAGCAGCGTAAGGCAGGGATTAGATACGCAGTATTTT.